The 26 T cell receptor beta chains given below trace back to one sample, sequenced in a study of T cell responses to AZD1222 COVID-19 vaccine. Produced via immunoSEQ multiplex PCR; TCRdb's table is partial and in-frame only. The table records roughly 200,000 clones, more than 85% of them present only once. The sequencing used peripheral blood, collected 28 days after the second AZD1222 dose. These receptor sequences come from an adult who received the AZD1222 COVID-19 vaccine.

Note on this clone: Other DNA sequences in this sample translate to the same CDR3. The chain joins TRBV29-1 to TRBJ1-4; D not resolved. V shed 6 bases and J shed 11 bases, with 19 bases lying between them. Looked up from germline, CDR1 is SQVTM and CDR2 is ANQGSEA. This CDR3 has 13 residues. The CDR3 nucleotides read TGCAGCGTCCATCGGGGTGGAGGCGAGAAACTGTTTTTT. Amino acid sequence: CSVHRGGGEKLFF.

The chain combines TRBV19 with TRBJ2-3; D not resolved. CDR3 length equals 11 residues. The V end lost 8 bases, the J end lost 0 bases, and 3 bases lay between the germline ends. Looked up from germline, CDR1 is LNHDA and CDR2 is SQIVND (reference sequence). Here the CDR3 reads CASGSTDTQYF. As DNA, the CDR3 is TGTGCCAGTGGAAGCACAGATACGCAGTATTTT.

The CDR3 reads CASSLRLADYQNTGELFF. DNA of the CDR3: TGCGCCAGCAGCTTACGACTAGCGGACTATCAGAACACCGGGGAGCTGTTTTTT. V gene TRBV5-1 combines with J gene TRBJ2-2; 9 positions match TRBD2. Germline loops: CDR1 SGHRS, CDR2 YFSETQ. Germline trimming cut 2 bases from V and 1 base from J; bases unmatched to any gene: 9. This CDR3 comprises 18 residues. The whole variable domain, filled in from reference TRBV5-1 and TRBJ2-2, reads KAGVTQTPRYLIKTRGQQVTLSCSPISGHRSVSWYQQTPGQGLQFLFEYFSETQRNKGNFPGRFSGRQFSNSRSEMNVSTLELGDSALYLCASSLRLADYQNTGELFFGEGSRLTVL.

The chain carries TRBV2 and TRBJ2-7; TRBD1 matches at 7 bases. The ends lost 8 bases at V and 3 bases at J; junction bases unmatched: 7. The CDR3 extends over 13 amino acids. CDR1 SNHLY and CDR2 FYNNEI come from the germline V gene. The CDR3 DNA follows: TGTGCCAGCGGCCGGGACAGTTTCTACGAGCAGTACTTC. It translates to CASGRDSFYEQYF. Using reference TRBV2 and TRBJ2-7 for the parts outside the CDR3, the full variable domain is EPEVTQTPSHQVTQMGQEVILRCVPISNHLYFYWYRQILGQKVEFLVSFYNNEISEKSEIFDDQFSVERPDGSNFTLKIRSTKLEDSAMYFCASGRDSFYEQYFGPGTRLTVT.

This clone appeared once. The chain recombines TRBV6-5 with TRBJ1-3; D unclear. V lost 6 bases and J 0 bases, leaving 12 bases between the germline ends. The CDR3 spans 15 residues. Germline V gene data show CDR1 as MNHEY and CDR2 as SVGAGI. The CDR3, as DNA: TGTGCCAGCAGGCTCGGACCGCACTCTGGAAACACCATATATTTT. Translated: CASRLGPHSGNTIYF.

CDR3 in amino acids: CASSPLTAYEQYF. CDR3 bases: TGCGCCAGCAGCCCACTCACCGCCTACGAGCAGTACTTC. The V and J genes are TRBV5-1 and TRBJ2-7, with D unclear. The CDR3 spans 13 residues. Germline V lookup: CDR1 SGHRS, CDR2 YFSETQ. Trimming stripped 4 bases from V and 2 bases from J, with 10 bases between.

The genes are TRBV19 and TRBJ2-3, with TRBD2 identical over 14 bases. The CDR3 has 18 amino acids. Germline lookup yields CDR1 LNHDA and CDR2 SQIVND (reference sequence). V shed 4 bases, J shed 5 bases, and the junction held 11 bases outside the gene matches. As DNA, the CDR3 is TGTGCCAGTAGTAGTGAGGGACTAGCGGGAGCGGGAAGAGATACGCAGTATTTT. Translation: CASSSEGLAGAGRDTQYF.

CDR3 residues: CASSLDGNTEAFF. DNA for the CDR3: TGTGCCAGCAGCCTAGACGGGAACACTGAAGCTTTCTTT. J is TRBJ1-1 and V is TRBV12-3 or TRBV12-4; D gene uncertain. V was cut by 6 bases and J by 1 base, with 9 bases left in between. The CDR3 extends over 13 amino acids.

The gene calls are TRBV30 and TRBJ1-1; TRBD1 aligns across 9 bases. This CDR3 has 12 residues. Losses at the gene ends were 5 bases for V and 5 bases for J; bases not matched to a gene: 3. CDR1 and CDR2 from the germline V gene are GTSNPN and SVGIG (reference sequence). This chain's CDR3 is CAWGTGWTEAFF. In DNA form, the CDR3 reads TGTGCCTGGGGGACAGGGTGGACTGAAGCTTTCTTT.

The chain recombines TRBV11-1 with TRBJ1-3, with 10 bases that match TRBD1. With V trimmed by 5 bases and J by 2 bases, 3 bases remained unmatched. CDR3 length: 15 residues. The V gene's germline CDR1 is SGHAT and CDR2 FQDESV (reference sequence). The CDR3 DNA reads TGTGCCAGCAGCCTGACAGGGGGCCCTGGAAACACCATATATTTT. It translates to CASSLTGGPGNTIYF.

The V call is TRBV14, the J call TRBJ1-1; D is unresolved. Germline V gene lookup returns CDR1 SGHDN and CDR2 FVKESK. There are 15 residues in the CDR3. Between the trimmed V and J ends, which lost 2 bases and 4 bases, there was a span of 14 bases. CDR3 DNA sequence: TGTGCCAGCAGCCAAAGGCAAGCGCTTGGCACTGAAGCTTTCTTT. Translation gives CASSQRQALGTEAFF. Variable domain in full (rest from reference TRBV14 and TRBJ1-1): EAGVTQFPSHSVIEKGQTVTLRCDPISGHDNLYWYRRVMGKEIKFLLHFVKESKQDESGMPNNRFLAERTGGTYSTLKVQPAELEDSGVYFCASSQRQALGTEAFFGQGTRLTVV.

The sample holds a few counts of this clone. The chain combines TRBV5-4 with TRBJ2-7; D unclear. Trimming removed 0 bases at V and 5 bases at J, with 6 bases between. This CDR3 is 12 amino acids long. CDR1 is SGHNT, CDR2 YYREEE, per germline (reference sequence). The CDR3 DNA is TGTGCCAGCAGCTTGGTGACGGACGAGCAGTACTTC. This encodes CASSLVTDEQYF.

The chain uses TRBV11-2 and TRBJ2-7; 9 bases map to TRBD1. This CDR3 contains 14 residues. J was trimmed by 4 bases and V by 8 bases; bases with no gene match: 9. The germline V gene encodes CDR1 SGHAT and CDR2 FQNNGV. The CDR3 loop reads CASLAPDRGYEQYF. CDR3 bases: TGTGCCAGCCTCGCCCCGGACAGGGGTTACGAGCAGTACTTC.

This clone was counted a single time. The chain employs TRBV4-2 and TRBJ2-7; D remains unclear. This CDR3 comprises 15 residues. The V gene lost 0 bases and the J gene lost 2 bases, with 11 bases spanning the gap. Germline V gene lookup returns CDR1 LGHNA and CDR2 YNFKEQ. The DNA for the CDR3 is TGTGCCAGCAGCCAAGATCCCACCCTTACCTACGAGCAGTACTTC. Translation gives CASSQDPTLTYEQYF.

This chain connects TRBV11-2 to TRBJ2-2; no definite D call. CDR3 length: 14 residues. The V gene lost 1 base and the J gene lost 4 bases, with 7 bases spanning the gap. Per the germline V gene, CDR1 is SGHAT and CDR2 is FQNNGV. CDR3: CASSLVYGTGELFF. In DNA form, the CDR3 reads TGTGCCAGCAGCTTAGTGTACGGCACCGGGGAGCTGTTTTTT.

The chain is built from TRBV4-3 and TRBJ1-1; maybe TRBD1 (6 bases). V lost 0 bases to trimming and J lost 8 bases, with 13 bases between them. The germline V gene encodes CDR1 LGHNA and CDR2 YSLEER. The CDR3 contains 14 residues. The CDR3 DNA is TGCGCCAGCAGCCAAGATGGGGGGGGCAGGGAAGCTTTCTTT. Translation: CASSQDGGGREAFF.

The chain recombines TRBV12-5 with TRBJ2-5; TRBD1 matches at 9 bases. CDR3 length: 16 residues. V dropped 2 bases and J dropped 1; count of bases not matched to a gene: 5. CDR1 and CDR2 from the germline V gene are LGHNT and FRNRAP. CDR3 sequence reads: CASGLYRGQGQETQYF. The DNA of the CDR3 is TGTGCTAGTGGTTTGTACCGGGGACAGGGCCAAGAGACCCAGTACTTC.

The J gene is TRBJ2-3, the V gene TRBV7-9; D remains ambiguous. V lost 1 base, J lost 2 bases, and 16 bases lay in between. The CDR3 extends over 17 amino acids. The germline CDR1 and CDR2 sequences are SEHNR and FQNEAQ (reference sequence). For the CDR3, the DNA is TGTGCCAGCAGCTTAGGGAGTGGAGAGCCGACCACAGATACGCAGTATTTT. It is translated as CASSLGSGEPTTDTQYF. Combining the CDR3 with reference TRBV7-9 and TRBJ2-3 gives the whole variable domain DTGVSQNPRHKITKRGQNVTFRCDPISEHNRLYWYRQTLGQGPEFLTYFQNEAQLEKSRLLSDRFSAERPKGSFSTLEIQRTEQGDSAMYLCASSLGSGEPTTDTQYFGPGTRLTVL.

The V call is TRBV27, the J call TRBJ2-2; possibly TRBD2 for D (7 bases). The CDR3 contains 14 residues. With 3 bases removed from V and 6 bases from J, the gap between germline ends came to 11 bases. CDR1 is MNHEY and CDR2 is SMNVEV in the germline V gene (reference sequence). The CDR3 DNA follows: TGTGCCAGCAGTTTTGCGGGGGCCCCCGGGGAGCTGTTTTTT. Amino acids: CASSFAGAPGELFF.

The chain joins TRBV10-3 to TRBJ2-1; D unresolved. With 1 base removed from V and 0 bases from J, the gap between germline ends came to 7 bases. This CDR3 has 15 residues. In germline, CDR1 is ENHRY, CDR2 SYGVKD. The CDR3 DNA is TGTGCCATCAGTGAGTTGGCCAGCTCCTACAATGAGCAGTTCTTC. It encodes CAISELASSYNEQFF.

This sequence joins TRBV10-3 and TRBJ2-7; D is perhaps TRBD1 (5 bases). Germline V gene lookup returns CDR1 ENHRY and CDR2 SYGVKD. Trimming took 3 bases from V and 5 from J, leaving 11 bases between them. The CDR3 consists of 13 residues. The CDR3 loop is CAISEQAFDEQYF. For the CDR3, the DNA is TGTGCCATCAGTGAACAGGCATTTGACGAGCAGTACTTC.

The chain couples TRBV6-5 to TRBJ1-2, with 7 bases matching TRBD1. With 5 bases clipped from V and 5 bases from J, the junction kept 5 bases outside the gene matches. The CDR3 covers 13 residues. Germline V gives CDR1 MNHEY, CDR2 SVGAGI. The CDR3 DNA reads TGTGCCAGCAGTCGGAACAGGGGTTATGGCTACACCTTC. Translation gives CASSRNRGYGYTF.

J is TRBJ1-5 and V is TRBV2, with a weak D call TRBD1 (6 bases). The CDR3 runs to 17 residues. CDR1 is SNHLY and CDR2 is FYNNEI in the germline V gene. V dropped 6 bases and J dropped 1 base, with 19 bases sitting between them. This CDR3 reads CASRPGGAPLSNQPQHF. The CDR3 DNA reads TGTGCCAGCAGACCCGGGGGCGCCCCCTTAAGCAATCAGCCCCAGCATTTT.

The rearrangement links TRBV4-3 to TRBJ2-3; D gene ambiguous. The CDR3 runs 16 residues. Germline assignment: CDR1 LGHNA and CDR2 YSLEER. The V end was cut by 3 bases, the J end by 8 bases, with 21 bases between. DNA for the CDR3: TGCGCCAGCAGCCACTCTTACAGCCCCGCGACGGTTACGCAGTATTTT. Translated, it gives CASSHSYSPATVTQYF.

In its sample, this clone was seen a few times. This chain's CDR3 is CASSLDRGMNYGYTF. CDR3 bases: TGCGCCAGCAGCCTTGATCGAGGGATGAACTATGGCTACACCTTC. This chain uses TRBV5-1 with TRBJ1-2; no definite D call. Trimming took 4 bases from V and 2 from J, leaving 15 bases between them. The CDR3 contains 15 residues. Germline V lookup: CDR1 SGHRS, CDR2 YFSETQ.

A single count supports this clone. V and J are TRBV15 and TRBJ2-1; D is uncertain. CDR3 size: 13 residues. Trimming took off 3 bases at V and 4 bases at J, with 7 bases between the two ends. Germline assignment: CDR1 LNHNV and CDR2 YYDKDF (reference sequence). CDR3 in amino acids: CATSSDLYNEQFF. For the CDR3, the DNA is TGTGCCACCAGCAGCGACTTGTACAATGAGCAGTTCTTC.